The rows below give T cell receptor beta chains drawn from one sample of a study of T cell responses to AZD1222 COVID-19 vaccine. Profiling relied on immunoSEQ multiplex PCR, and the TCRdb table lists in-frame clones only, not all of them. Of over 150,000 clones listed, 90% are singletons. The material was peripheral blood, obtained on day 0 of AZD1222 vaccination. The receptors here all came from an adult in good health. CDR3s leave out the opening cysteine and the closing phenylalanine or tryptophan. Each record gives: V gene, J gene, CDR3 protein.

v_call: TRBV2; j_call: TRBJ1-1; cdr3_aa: ASRDREVGNTEAF
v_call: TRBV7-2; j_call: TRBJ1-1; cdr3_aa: ASSLSRNTEAF
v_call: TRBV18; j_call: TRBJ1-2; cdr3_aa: ASSPDENYGYT
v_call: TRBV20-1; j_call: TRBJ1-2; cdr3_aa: SASGNREQNYGYT
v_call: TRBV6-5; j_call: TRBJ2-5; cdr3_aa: ASSLQGAGETQY
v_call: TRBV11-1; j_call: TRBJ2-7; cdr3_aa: ASSLAHRGYEQY
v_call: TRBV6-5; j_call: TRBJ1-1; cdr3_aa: ASRGGNTEAF
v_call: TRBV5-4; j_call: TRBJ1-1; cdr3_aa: ASSDGQPNTEAF
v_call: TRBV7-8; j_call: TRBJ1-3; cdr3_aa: ASSLGRNTIY
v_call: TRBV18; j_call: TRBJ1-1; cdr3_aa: ASSPTGPKISMNTEAF
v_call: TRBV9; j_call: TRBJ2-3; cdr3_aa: ASSARFTDTQY
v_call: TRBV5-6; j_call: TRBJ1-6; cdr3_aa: ASSSQGPLSPLH